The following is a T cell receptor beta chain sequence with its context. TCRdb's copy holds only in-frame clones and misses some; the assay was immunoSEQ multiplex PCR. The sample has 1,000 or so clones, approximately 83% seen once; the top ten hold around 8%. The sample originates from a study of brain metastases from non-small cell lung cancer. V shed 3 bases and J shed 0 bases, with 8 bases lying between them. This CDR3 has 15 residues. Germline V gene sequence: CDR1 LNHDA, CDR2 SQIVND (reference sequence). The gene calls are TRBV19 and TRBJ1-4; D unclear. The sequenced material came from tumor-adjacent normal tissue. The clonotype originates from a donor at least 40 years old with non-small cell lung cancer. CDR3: CASSIAHATNEKLFF. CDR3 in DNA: TGTGCCAGTAGTATCGCGCACGCAACTAATGAAAAACTGTTTTTT.